The source of this T cell receptor beta chain is a study of T cells in Graves' hyperthyroidism and ophthalmopathy. Study as a whole: Before treatment of any kind, peripheral blood was taken at initial diagnosis.

RNA transcripts served as the template for amplifying TCR beta CDR3 regions. The TCR CDR3 was amplified in a first-round RT-PCR using the HTBI primer set. TCRdb itself ran the multiplex PCR reads through MiXCR, one entry per CDR3 protein. The sample records some 570,000 distinct CDR3 sequences, 17% being singletons. The V and J ends lost 1 base and 6 bases, in that order; junction bases with no gene match: 2. There are 14 residues in the CDR3. With regard to this clonotype: A clone one base away is much larger, so this may be a read error. Lacking the conserved final phenylalanine or tryptophan, this CDR3 likely reflects a read error.

This receptor was taken from a young woman with Graves' ophthalmopathy. The sequenced material came from blood. V usage is TRBV12-3 or TRBV12-4 and J usage is TRBJ1-1; 10 bases are shared with TRBD1. CDR3 sequence reads: CASSLEGTGAEAFL. The CDR3 coding sequence is TGTGCCAGCAGTTTAGAGGGGACAGGGGCTGAAGCTTTCCTT.